Listed below are T cell receptor beta chains from one sample, sequenced in a study of OX40 agonist ivuxolimab in advanced cancers. Method: immunoSEQ multiplex PCR; TCRdb's copy keeps in-frame clones and lacks some. The sample shows tens of thousands of clones, approximately 92% of them seen only once. The sequencing here drew on CD4+ or CD8+ T cells sorted from blood, taken in a trial of the OX40 agonist ivuxolimab. Every receptor here comes from an adult with an advanced solid tumor such as melanoma, head and neck, liver or kidney cancer. Each CDR3 is given with its conserved first and last residue.

11 | TRBV5-6 | CASSFNTEAFF
13 | TRBV28 | CASSLTYSYEQYF
11 | TRBV30 | CAWSVLLEAFF
14 | TRBV2 | CASSQPWSNQPQHF
14 | TRBV7-9 | CASSPQGARDGYTF
15 | TRBV11-2 | CASSLDRISGNTIYF
14 | TRBV4-2 | CASSQGTMNTEAFF
14 | TRBV30 | CAWSVDRESGGYTF
14 | TRBV7-2 | CASSLNGDRGEQYF
16 | TRBV30 | CAWSGLAGSSYNEQFF
15 | TRBV7-9 | CASSFGQGRANVLTF
16 | TRBV19 | CASSMKLAGATDTQYF
16 | TRBV27 | CASSLLAGVQTYEQYF
14 | TRBV5-5 | CASSWDRGGSPLHF
14 | TRBV2 | CASTLQPGAYEQYF
16 | TRBV4-3 | CASSQDVGAGRYEQYF
15 | TRBV7-9 | CASSLGSGRLDTQYF
15 | TRBV2 | CASSEWSSTVGGYTF
13 | TRBV1 | CTSSRDFPYEQYF
14 | TRBV30 | CAWSGGQGANTIYF
16 | TRBV7-9 | CASSLGSGGEGTEAFF
10 | TRBV20-1 | CSATSGEAFF
14 | TRBV5-1 | CASSLGLAAGELFF
14 | TRBV7-3 | CASSLGLATDTQYF
15 | TRBV28 | CASSPWTGRPYEQYF
12 | TRBV7-8 | CASSLVSQKLFF
14 | TRBV19 | CASSRQGPENIQYF
12 | TRBV29-1 | CSVTGGEETQYF
13 | TRBV6-5 | CASTKRQYNEQFF
15 | TRBV30 | CAWTTGQGRFSEAFF
15 | TRBV19 | CASSNSGRGTGELFF
17 | TRBV5-1 | CASSLRLAEPPQETQYF
17 | TRBV7-2 | CASSLPRDASMGDTQYF
15 | TRBV4-3 | CASSLSSGQGYEQYF
14 | TRBV7-2 | CASSPALAQETQYF
16 | TRBV7-3 | CASSLFPAGSRGEQFF
15 | TRBV4-1 | CASSHGGQGNYGYTF
14 | TRBV19 | CASTPRGRNTEAFF
15 | TRBV7-2 | CASSRDSSYNSPLHF
14 | TRBV7-9 | CASSLAQGDYGYTF
14 | TRBV19 | CASSYGQPFDEQYF
18 | TRBV10-3 | CAISAPGLAGASSYEQYF
14 | TRBV7-2 | CASSRGGAQETQYF
16 | TRBV4-1 | CASSRDRTGVIYEQYF
13 | TRBV28 | CASTVATNEKLFF
15 | TRBV2 | CASSEGRQGNSPLHF
11 | TRBV6-1 | CASSELGELFF
14 | TRBV19 | CASSIRGRDTEAFF
13 | TRBV28 | CASRGLGTGELFF
15 | TRBV6-6 | CASRLPGASGNTIYF
13 | TRBV7-3 | CASSEQRTGELFF
14 | TRBV7-2 | CASSLAGGTNGYTF
14 | TRBV29-1 | CSVAGGSTGEKLFF